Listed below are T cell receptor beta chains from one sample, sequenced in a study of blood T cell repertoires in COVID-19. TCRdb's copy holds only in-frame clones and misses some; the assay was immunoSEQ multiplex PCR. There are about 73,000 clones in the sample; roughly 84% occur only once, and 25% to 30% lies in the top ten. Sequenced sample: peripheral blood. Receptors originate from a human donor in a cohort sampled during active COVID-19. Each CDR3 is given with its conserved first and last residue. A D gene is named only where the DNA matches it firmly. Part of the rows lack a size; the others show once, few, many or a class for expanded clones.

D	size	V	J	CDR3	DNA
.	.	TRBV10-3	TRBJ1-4	CAISESYRGEKLFF	TGTGCCATCAGTGAGTCGTACCGAGGGGAAAAACTGTTTTTT
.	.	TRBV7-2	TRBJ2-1	CASSPSQALAGNEQFF	TGTGCCAGCAGTCCATCCCAGGCTCTTGCGGGCAATGAGCAGTTCTTC
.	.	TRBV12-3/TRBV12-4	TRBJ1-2	CASSRLGGSGYTF	TGTGCCAGCAGCCGCCTGGGAGGGAGTGGCTACACCTTC
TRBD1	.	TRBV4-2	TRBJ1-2	CASSQVRQGGGYTF	TGTGCCAGCAGCCAAGTTAGACAGGGTGGTGGCTACACCTTC
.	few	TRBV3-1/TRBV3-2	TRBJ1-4	CASSQDRVGRVFF	TGTGCCAGCAGCCAAGACAGGGTAGGTCGGGTGTTTTTT
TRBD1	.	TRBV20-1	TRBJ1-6	CSASTGQGASYNSPLHF	TGCAGTGCTAGTACGGGACAGGGGGCCTCCTATAATTCACCCCTCCACTTT
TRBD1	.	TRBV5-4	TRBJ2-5	CASSSRQGQETQYF	TGTGCCAGCAGCTCAAGACAGGGCCAAGAGACCCAGTACTTC
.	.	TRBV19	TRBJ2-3	CASRDSWRSTDTQYF	TGTGCCAGTAGGGACAGTTGGAGGAGCACAGATACGCAGTATTTT
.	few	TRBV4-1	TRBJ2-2	CASSPRTGELFF	TGCGCCAGCAGCCCCCGGACCGGGGAGCTGTTTTTT
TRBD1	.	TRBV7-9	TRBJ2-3	CASSPPGDRVGTDTQYF	TGTGCCAGCAGCCCCCCTGGGGACAGGGTTGGAACAGATACGCAGTATTTT
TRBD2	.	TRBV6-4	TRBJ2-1	CASSDQAGENNEQFF	TGTGCCAGCAGTGACCAAGCGGGGGAGAACAATGAGCAGTTCTTC
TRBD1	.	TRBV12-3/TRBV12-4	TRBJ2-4	CASIQTGQNIQYF	TGTGCCAGCATCCAGACAGGGCAAAACATTCAGTACTTC
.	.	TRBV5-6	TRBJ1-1	CASQRLHTEAFF	TGTGCCAGCCAACGCCTACACACTGAAGCTTTCTTT
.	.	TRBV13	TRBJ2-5	CASSPRLGPGETQYF	TGTGCCAGCAGCCCCCGACTTGGGCCGGGGGAGACCCAGTACTTC
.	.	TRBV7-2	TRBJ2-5	CASSLAGQGIGLTQYF	TGTGCCAGCAGCCTAGCGGGACAGGGGATAGGGTTGACCCAGTACTTC
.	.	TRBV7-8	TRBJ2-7	CASSLTGHRGEQYF	TGTGCCAGCAGCTTGACAGGTCATCGGGGCGAGCAGTACTTC
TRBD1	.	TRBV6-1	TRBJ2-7	CASSEQGAPSEQYF	TGTGCCAGCAGTGAACAGGGGGCTCCGAGCGAGCAGTACTTC
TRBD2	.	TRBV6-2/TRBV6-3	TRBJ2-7	CASSYVRGVEQYF	TGTGCCAGCAGTTACGTGCGGGGGGTCGAGCAGTACTTC
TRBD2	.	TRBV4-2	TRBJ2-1	CASSPTGLAGGSSYNEQFF	TGTGCCAGCAGCCCAACAGGACTAGCGGGGGGCTCTTCCTACAATGAGCAGTTCTTC
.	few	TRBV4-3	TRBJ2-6	CASSQDEGAGANVLTF	TGCGCCAGCAGCCAAGATGAGGGGGCTGGGGCCAACGTCCTGACTTTC
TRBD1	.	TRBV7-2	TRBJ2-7	CASSLALDREYEQYF	TGTGCCAGCAGCCTGGCCTTGGACAGGGAATACGAGCAGTACTTC
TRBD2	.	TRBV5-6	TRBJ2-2	CASSFGLAVTGELFF	TGTGCCAGCAGCTTCGGTCTAGCGGTCACCGGGGAGCTGTTTTTT
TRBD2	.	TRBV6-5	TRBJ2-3	CASSLGGGAVDTQYF	TGTGCCAGCAGTTTGGGCGGGGGGGCCGTAGATACGCAGTATTTT
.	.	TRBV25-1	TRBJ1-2	CASSGAPHGYGYTF	TGTGCCAGCAGTGGGGCCCCACATGGCTATGGCTACACCTTC
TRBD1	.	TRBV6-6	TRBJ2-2	CASAGQVNTGELFF	TGTGCCAGCGCAGGACAGGTGAACACCGGGGAGCTGTTTTTT
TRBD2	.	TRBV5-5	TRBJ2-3	CASSSTLAGSTDTQYF	TGTGCCAGCAGTTCCACCCTAGCGGGGAGCACAGATACGCAGTATTTT
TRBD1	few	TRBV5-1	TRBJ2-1	CASSLAGGDYNEQFF	TGCGCCAGCAGCTTGGCAGGGGGCGACTACAATGAGCAGTTCTTC
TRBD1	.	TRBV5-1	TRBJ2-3	CASSASPGQGSTDTQYF	TGCGCCAGCAGCGCTAGTCCGGGACAGGGTAGCACAGATACGCAGTATTTT
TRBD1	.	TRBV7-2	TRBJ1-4	CASSFQTGPNEKLFF	TGTGCCAGCAGCTTTCAGACAGGGCCTAATGAAAAACTGTTTTTT
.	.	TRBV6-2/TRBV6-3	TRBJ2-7	CASSRDQDSYEQYF	TGTGCCAGCAGTAGAGATCAGGACTCCTACGAGCAGTACTTC
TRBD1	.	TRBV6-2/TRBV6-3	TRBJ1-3	CASSYSLPHSTGGSGNTIYF	TGTGCCAGCAGTTACTCCCTGCCCCACTCTACAGGGGGCTCTGGAAACACCATATATTTT
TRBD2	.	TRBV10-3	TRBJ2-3	CAIGPGGRTDTQYF	TGTGCCATCGGACCGGGGGGGCGCACAGATACGCAGTATTTT
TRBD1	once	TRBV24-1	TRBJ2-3	CATSDTGQGARTQYF	TGTGCCACCAGTGATACTGGACAGGGGGCGCGTACGCAGTATTTT
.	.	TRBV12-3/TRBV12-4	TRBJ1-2	CASRGQVYGYTF	TGTGCCAGCAGGGGGCAAGTTTATGGCTACACCTTC
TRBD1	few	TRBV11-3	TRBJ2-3	CASSLGVRQGADTQYF	TGTGCCAGCAGCTTGGGAGTTAGACAGGGAGCAGATACGCAGTATTTT
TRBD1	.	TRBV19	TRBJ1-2	CASRLTGVIYGYTF	TGTGCCAGTAGGCTGACAGGGGTTATCTATGGCTACACCTTC
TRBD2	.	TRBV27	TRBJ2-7	CASSLGTSGSYEQYF	TGTGCCAGCAGTTTAGGGACTAGCGGCTCCTACGAGCAGTACTTC
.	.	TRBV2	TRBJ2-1	CASSLNEQFF	TGTGCCAGCAGCCTCAATGAGCAGTTCTTC
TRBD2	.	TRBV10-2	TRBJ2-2	CASMRLAGVNTGELFF	TGCGCCAGCATGAGACTAGCGGGGGTAAACACCGGGGAGCTGTTTTTT
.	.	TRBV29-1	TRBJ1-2	CSAVGGIYGYTF	TGCAGCGCCGTGGGGGGTATCTATGGCTACACCTTC
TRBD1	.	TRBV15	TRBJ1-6	CATSSKGQGYNSPLHF	TGTGCCACCAGCTCCAAAGGACAGGGCTATAATTCACCCCTCCACTTT
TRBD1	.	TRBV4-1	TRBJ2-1	CASSPWTGVDNEQFF	TGCGCCAGCAGCCCGTGGACAGGGGTAGACAATGAGCAGTTCTTC
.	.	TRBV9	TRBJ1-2	CASSVDASYGYTF	TGTGCCAGCAGCGTAGACGCCAGCTATGGCTACACCTTC
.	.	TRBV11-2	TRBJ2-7	CASSLDRGAPYEQYF	TGTGCCAGCAGCTTAGATCGGGGGGCCCCCTACGAGCAGTACTTC
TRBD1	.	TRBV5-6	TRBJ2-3	CASSLLTGGSSTDTQYF	TGTGCCAGCAGCTTGCTTACAGGGGGCTCTAGCACAGATACGCAGTATTTT
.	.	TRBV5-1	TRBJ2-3	CASSGAGRSTDTQYF	TGCGCCAGCAGCGGGGCGGGGCGAAGCACAGATACGCAGTATTTT
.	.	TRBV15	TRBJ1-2	CATSRDITGNYGYTF	TGTGCCACCAGCAGAGATATCACGGGGAACTATGGCTACACCTTC
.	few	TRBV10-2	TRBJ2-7	CASRTDYEQYF	TGCGCCAGCAGGACTGATTACGAGCAGTACTTC
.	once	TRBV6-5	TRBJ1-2	CASSYNNRAGYTF	TGTGCCAGCAGTTACAACAACAGGGCTGGCTACACCTTC
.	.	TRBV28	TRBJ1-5	CASSLLGGGYSNQPQHF	TGTGCCAGCAGTTTATTGGGTGGGGGGTATAGCAATCAGCCCCAGCATTTT
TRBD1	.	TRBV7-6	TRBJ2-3	CASSLADDDRASTDTQYF	TGTGCCAGCAGCTTAGCGGATGACGACAGGGCGAGCACAGATACGCAGTATTTT
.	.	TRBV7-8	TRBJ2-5	CASSSTMGGRETQYF	TGTGCCAGCAGCTCGACCATGGGGGGGCGAGAGACCCAGTACTTC